Given below is one T cell receptor beta chain in context. Authors' processing steps: Quantification of nucleated cells was approximated via reference gene primer amplification. Measured with immunoSEQ multiplex PCR; TCRdb has only the in-frame clones, and not every one. That table gives V, J and clone size, and the DNA gave D and trimming. The sample has about 230,000 clones, roughly 88% seen once. The entry originates in a study of blood T cell repertoires in COVID-19. Study-wide context: The study drew acute and convalescent COVID-19 samples from the United States, Italy and Spain.

Germline CDR1 reads SNHLY; CDR2 reads FYNNEI. The CDR3 totals 15 residues. V was shortened by 2 bases and J by 8 bases, with 16 bases between the two germline ends. The chain carries TRBV2 and TRBJ2-1, with D perhaps matching TRBD1 (5 bases). This clonotype was sampled from a man aged 35 to 55 who had recovered from COVID-19. The source material was peripheral blood. The CDR3 DNA follows: TGTGCCAGCAGTGAAATGTGGGGCGGCGACGATGAGCAGTTCTTC. Translating it yields CASSEMWGGDDEQFF.